The next 8 T cell receptor delta chains were all read from a single sample in a study of γδ T cells in repeated Plasmodium falciparum infection. TCRdb re-called the multiplex PCR reads through CATT. The sample contains 45,000 to 60,000 delta-chain clones, around 2% of which appear only once. Bulk repertoires came from Vgamma9/Vdelta2+ or Vdelta2-negative gammadelta T cells flow-sorted from PBMC. Sequencing was performed on gamma-delta T cells from blood. Receptor source: a pool of human donors (malaria-infected and uninfected, not separated).

This clone was recorded a few times. The translation of this DNA and the TCRdb protein of a much larger clone differ at residue 10, probably owing to a read error; the protein shown here is translated from the DNA. J is TRDJ1 and V is TRDV1; TRDD3 aligns across 8 bases. In the absence of a J gene in TCRdb, the DNA was matched to germline to assign it here. Germline V gives CDR1 TSWWSYY, CDR2 QGS. The CDR3 covers 23 residues. The CDR3 DNA follows: TGCGCTCTTGGGGTTCCGTCTATTCCCTCCCACAGTACTGGGGGGCGAGCCCAGGATAAACTCATCTTT. This gives the protein CALGVPSIPSHSTGGRAQDKLIF.

With respect to this clone: A far larger clone is just one base off, so this is likely a read error. The sample has other DNA sequences that encode this CDR3 too. The V call is TRDV1, the J call TRDJ1, with TRDD3 identical over 8 bases. The J gene, not given by TCRdb, was assigned here from a germline match of the nucleotide sequence. CDR1 TSWWSYY and CDR2 QGS come from the germline V gene. This CDR3 has 20 amino acids. As DNA, the CDR3 is TGTGCCCTTGGGGGGATTCTCCTCCCGGGATACGCCTCCTACACCGATAAACTCATCTTT. Its protein product is CALGGILLPGYASYTDKLIF.

This clone was counted many times. A far larger clone differs by one base, so this is likely a read error. This same CDR3 is encoded by further DNA sequences in the sample. The V segment is TRDV3, and no J call was made; TRDD3, the D gene given by the table, was not confirmed from the DNA. There are 20 residues in the CDR3. Looked up from germline, CDR1 is TVYSNPD and CDR2 is GDNSRS (reference sequence). The CDR3 here is CAFRILPTRGYGGYTDKLIF. The DNA for the CDR3 is TGTGCCTTTAGAATCCTTCCTACGAGGGGATACGGGGGGTACACCGATAAGCTCATCTTT.

This clone was picked up many times. The protein TCRdb gives is from a much larger clone and does not agree with this DNA's translation at residue 18, likely a read error; the protein shown here comes from the DNA. The J gene is TRDJ1, the V gene TRDV1; 8 nucleotides match TRDD3. CDR1 and CDR2 (germline): TSWWSYY, QGS. The CDR3 spans 23 residues. V trimming: 4 bases; J trimming: 5 bases; junction bases outside the gene matches: 33. The CDR3 sequence: CALGVPSIPFHSTGGRARDKLIF. CDR3 DNA: TGTGCTCTTGGGGTTCCGTCTATTCCCTTCCACAGTACTGGGGGGCGAGCCCGGGATAAACTCATCTTT.

Many counts were recorded for this clone. TCRdb lists the protein of a much larger clone for this DNA, which differs at residue 15, so this is likely a read error; the protein given here is translated from the DNA itself. The sample carries other DNA sequences with the same CDR3. CDR3 nucleotide sequence: TGTGCCTGTGACACTCTTTTACTGGGGGATACTGACCTCGACGACACCGATAAACTCATCTTT. It yields the protein CACDTLLLGDTDLDDTDKLIF. The chain is built from TRDV2 and TRDJ1; 12 bases line up with TRDD3. V lost 1 base and J lost 0; bases outside the gene matches: 17. CDR1 and CDR2 from the germline V gene are GEAIGNYY and EKD. This CDR3 spans 21 amino acids.

This rearrangement joins TRDV1 to TRDJ1; TRDD3 aligns across 12 bases. No J gene was available from TCRdb, and it was assigned here by a germline match of the DNA. CDR3 length equals 19 residues. The germline V gene encodes CDR1 TSWWSYY and CDR2 QGS. With 4 bases clipped from V and 3 bases from J, the junction kept 15 bases outside the gene matches. The CDR3 DNA sequence: TGTGCTCTTGGGGTCCTGGGCTACTGGGGGATACCCAATCCCGATAAACTCATCTTT. Its protein product is CALGVLGYWGIPNPDKLIF.

About this clone: TCRdb's protein, taken from a much larger clone, differs from this DNA's translation at residue 8, likely owing to a read error; the protein displayed comes from the DNA. The J gene is TRDJ1, the V gene TRDV1, with D possibly matching TRDD3 (6 bases). TCRdb lists no J gene, so it was determined here by aligning the DNA to germline. The length of the CDR3 is 21 residues. V was clipped by 1 base and J by 0 bases, with 27 bases between them. Germline-derived CDR1 and CDR2 are TSWWSYY and QGS. The CDR3 region has the DNA TGTGCTCTTGGGGAACCCCGCTCGGCTACGTTTGGATACTTCTACACCGATAAACTCATCTTT. Encoded protein: CALGEPRSATFGYFYTDKLIF.

In its sample, this clone was seen a few times. Translating this DNA gives a protein that differs at residue 21 from the TCRdb one, which belongs to a much larger clone; a read error is likely, and the protein shown is this translation. The rearrangement uses TRDV1 and TRDJ1, with 12 bases that match TRDD3. The J gene, left out of TCRdb, was set here by checking the DNA against germline. J lost 2 bases, V lost 1 base, and 35 bases had no gene match. Germline CDR1 and CDR2: TSWWSYY and QGS. This CDR3 has 27 amino acids. CDR3 sequence: CALGEPDGEVSGSILGDTLTFTDKLIF. CDR3 in DNA: TGTGCTCTTGGGGAACCCGATGGGGAAGTCTCCGGGTCCATACTGGGGGATACACTCACATTTACCGATAAACTCATCTTT.